These 4 T cell receptor beta chains share one sample of origin, sequenced in a study of T cells in Graves' hyperthyroidism and ophthalmopathy. The CDR3 regions of TCR beta were amplified from RNA transcripts. TCR CDR3 regions were first amplified by RT-PCR with HTBI primers. TCRdb ran MiXCR on the multiplex PCR reads and lists one entry per CDR3 protein. The sample shows more than 650,000 distinct CDR3 sequences, 13% to 15% of them seen only once. The source material was blood. The receptors originated from a woman younger than 35 with Graves' hyperthyroidism.

The rearrangement joins TRBV5-1 to TRBJ1-1; D is unclear. CDR3 length: 12 amino acids. CDR1 and CDR2 (germline): SGHRS, YFSETQ. Trimming left V 0 bases short and J 11 bases short, with 11 bases between. In nucleotides, the CDR3 is TGCGCCAGCAGCTTGGGTCAGGTTCCTGCTTTCTTT. The encoded protein is CASSLGQVPAFF.

The chain uses TRBV29-1 and TRBJ1-1; D unresolved. The CDR3 is 13 amino acids. Germline V gene lookup returns CDR1 SQVTM and CDR2 ANQGSEA. Trimming pared 3 bases from V and 1 base from J, leaving 9 bases between. CDR3 nucleotides: TGCAGCGTTGACCAGGAGTGGAACACTGAAGCTTTCTTT. This codes for CSVDQEWNTEAFF.

This clonotype was recorded at least ten times. The V gene is TRBV28, the J gene TRBJ1-1; D is undetermined. The CDR3 spans 15 residues. Germline V gene sequence: CDR1 MDHEN, CDR2 SYDVKM. V shed 2 bases and J shed 7 bases, with 17 bases lying between them. DNA of the CDR3: TGTGCCAGCAGTTTAGGACCGATCCATCAGATTGAAGCTTTCTTT. It encodes CASSLGPIHQIEAFF.

This clonotype has a count of ten or more. J is TRBJ2-7 and V is TRBV7-3; perhaps TRBD2 as D (5 bases). This CDR3 spans 15 amino acids. Germline CDR1 SGHTA, CDR2 FQGTGA. V lost 5 bases to trimming and J lost 2 bases, with 16 bases between them. In nucleotides, the CDR3 is TGTGCCAGCAGCATCCGAGCGGCCCCTACCTACGAGCAGTACTTC. This codes for CASSIRAAPTYEQYF.